A selection of T cell receptor beta chains follows, all from one sample in a study of cytomegalovirus exposure and HLA in healthy donors. TCRdb keeps only in-frame clones here, not all; method: immunoSEQ multiplex PCR. The table lists 160,000 or so clones, roughly 80% of them singletons, with around 5.4% in the top ten. The sample taken for sequencing was PBMCs. These receptors all come from a middle-aged man in good health and CMV-seronegative. CDR3s include the opening cysteine and the closing phenylalanine or tryptophan. D genes are given only for firm matches. Clone size is shown for a subset of rows, as once, few, many or a class of expanded clone.

TRBD1 TRBJ1-2 . TRBV9 CASSVGQGYYGYTF TGTGCCAGCAGCGTGGGACAGGGGTACTATGGCTACACCTTC
. TRBJ1-5 . TRBV30 CAWATGLAQPQHF TGTGCCTGGGCAACAGGGCTGGCTCAGCCCCAGCATTTT
TRBD2 TRBJ2-7 . TRBV11-3 CASSLGREPRGEQYF TGTGCCAGCAGCTTAGGGCGGGAGCCCCGGGGCGAGCAGTACTTC
. TRBJ1-2 . TRBV14 CASSQGGGMNYGYTF TGTGCCAGCAGCCAAGGAGGGGGAATGAACTATGGCTACACCTTC
. TRBJ2-3 . TRBV4-3 CASSRGDEGSTDTQYF TGCGCCAGCAGCCGGGGGGATGAGGGCAGCACAGATACGCAGTATTTT
. TRBJ2-7 . TRBV19 CASSIGGLSYEQYF TGTGCCAGTAGTATAGGGGGACTCTCCTACGAGCAGTACTTC
TRBD1 TRBJ2-6 . TRBV4-3 CASSQTGQVISGANVLTF TGCGCCAGCAGCCAGACAGGACAGGTTATCTCTGGGGCCAACGTCCTGACTTTC
TRBD1 TRBJ1-4 . TRBV7-9 CASSSEGQGNEKLFF TGTGCCAGCAGCTCGGAGGGACAGGGTAATGAAAAACTGTTTTTT
TRBD1 TRBJ2-7 . TRBV18 CASSRDRGLVIYEQYF TGTGCCAGCTCACGGGACAGGGGGCTTGTTATTTACGAGCAGTACTTC
. TRBJ1-2 . TRBV6-6 CASSYPLQGSGYTF TGTGCCAGCAGTTACCCACTACAGGGAAGTGGCTACACCTTC
TRBD1 TRBJ2-1 . TRBV5-4 CASSLGGTGNYNEQFF TGTGCCAGCAGCCTAGGCGGGACAGGGAACTACAATGAGCAGTTCTTC
TRBD1 TRBJ1-1 . TRBV5-1 CASSLVSGQWGEAFF TGCGCCAGCAGCTTGGTATCGGGACAGTGGGGGGAAGCTTTCTTT
. TRBJ1-2 . TRBV5-1 CASSPQGNYGYTF TGCGCCAGCAGCCCTCAGGGGAACTATGGCTACACCTTC
. TRBJ1-5 . TRBV6-5 CASSSRGNQPQHF TGTGCCAGCAGTTCCCGCGGGAACCAGCCCCAGCATTTT
. TRBJ2-6 . TRBV19 CASSMKGAGANVLTF TGTGCCAGTAGTATGAAGGGAGCTGGGGCCAACGTCCTGACTTTC
TRBD2 TRBJ2-1 . TRBV29-1 CSVSLGTSGGNEQFF TGCAGCGTTTCCCTCGGGACTAGCGGGGGCAATGAGCAGTTCTTC
TRBD1 TRBJ2-1 . TRBV29-1 CSVEDGVRTGDLNEQFF TGCAGCGTTGAAGATGGTGTTAGGACAGGGGATTTGAATGAGCAGTTCTTC
. TRBJ1-1 once TRBV6-1 CASSDVTTGTRAEAFF TGTGCCAGCAGTGATGTCACAACCGGGACTCGGGCTGAAGCTTTCTTT
. TRBJ1-1 few TRBV7-8 CASSPVGGVNTEAFF TGTGCCAGCAGCCCCGTCGGGGGAGTGAACACTGAAGCTTTCTTT
. TRBJ2-6 . TRBV7-8 CASSLLAAFSGANVLTF TGTGCCAGCAGCTTGCTGGCGGCCTTCTCTGGGGCCAACGTCCTGACTTTC
TRBD2 TRBJ2-1 few TRBV5-5 CASSSFPAGVNNEQFF TGTGCCAGCAGCTCCTTCCCGGCGGGAGTAAATAATGAGCAGTTCTTC
. TRBJ2-6 . TRBV7-3 CASSLMAGGANVLTF TGTGCCAGCAGCTTAATGGCAGGTGGGGCCAACGTCCTGACTTTC
TRBD2 TRBJ2-1 . TRBV5-1 CASSLGLAGFYNEQFF TGCGCCAGCAGTCTTGGACTAGCGGGATTCTACAATGAGCAGTTCTTC